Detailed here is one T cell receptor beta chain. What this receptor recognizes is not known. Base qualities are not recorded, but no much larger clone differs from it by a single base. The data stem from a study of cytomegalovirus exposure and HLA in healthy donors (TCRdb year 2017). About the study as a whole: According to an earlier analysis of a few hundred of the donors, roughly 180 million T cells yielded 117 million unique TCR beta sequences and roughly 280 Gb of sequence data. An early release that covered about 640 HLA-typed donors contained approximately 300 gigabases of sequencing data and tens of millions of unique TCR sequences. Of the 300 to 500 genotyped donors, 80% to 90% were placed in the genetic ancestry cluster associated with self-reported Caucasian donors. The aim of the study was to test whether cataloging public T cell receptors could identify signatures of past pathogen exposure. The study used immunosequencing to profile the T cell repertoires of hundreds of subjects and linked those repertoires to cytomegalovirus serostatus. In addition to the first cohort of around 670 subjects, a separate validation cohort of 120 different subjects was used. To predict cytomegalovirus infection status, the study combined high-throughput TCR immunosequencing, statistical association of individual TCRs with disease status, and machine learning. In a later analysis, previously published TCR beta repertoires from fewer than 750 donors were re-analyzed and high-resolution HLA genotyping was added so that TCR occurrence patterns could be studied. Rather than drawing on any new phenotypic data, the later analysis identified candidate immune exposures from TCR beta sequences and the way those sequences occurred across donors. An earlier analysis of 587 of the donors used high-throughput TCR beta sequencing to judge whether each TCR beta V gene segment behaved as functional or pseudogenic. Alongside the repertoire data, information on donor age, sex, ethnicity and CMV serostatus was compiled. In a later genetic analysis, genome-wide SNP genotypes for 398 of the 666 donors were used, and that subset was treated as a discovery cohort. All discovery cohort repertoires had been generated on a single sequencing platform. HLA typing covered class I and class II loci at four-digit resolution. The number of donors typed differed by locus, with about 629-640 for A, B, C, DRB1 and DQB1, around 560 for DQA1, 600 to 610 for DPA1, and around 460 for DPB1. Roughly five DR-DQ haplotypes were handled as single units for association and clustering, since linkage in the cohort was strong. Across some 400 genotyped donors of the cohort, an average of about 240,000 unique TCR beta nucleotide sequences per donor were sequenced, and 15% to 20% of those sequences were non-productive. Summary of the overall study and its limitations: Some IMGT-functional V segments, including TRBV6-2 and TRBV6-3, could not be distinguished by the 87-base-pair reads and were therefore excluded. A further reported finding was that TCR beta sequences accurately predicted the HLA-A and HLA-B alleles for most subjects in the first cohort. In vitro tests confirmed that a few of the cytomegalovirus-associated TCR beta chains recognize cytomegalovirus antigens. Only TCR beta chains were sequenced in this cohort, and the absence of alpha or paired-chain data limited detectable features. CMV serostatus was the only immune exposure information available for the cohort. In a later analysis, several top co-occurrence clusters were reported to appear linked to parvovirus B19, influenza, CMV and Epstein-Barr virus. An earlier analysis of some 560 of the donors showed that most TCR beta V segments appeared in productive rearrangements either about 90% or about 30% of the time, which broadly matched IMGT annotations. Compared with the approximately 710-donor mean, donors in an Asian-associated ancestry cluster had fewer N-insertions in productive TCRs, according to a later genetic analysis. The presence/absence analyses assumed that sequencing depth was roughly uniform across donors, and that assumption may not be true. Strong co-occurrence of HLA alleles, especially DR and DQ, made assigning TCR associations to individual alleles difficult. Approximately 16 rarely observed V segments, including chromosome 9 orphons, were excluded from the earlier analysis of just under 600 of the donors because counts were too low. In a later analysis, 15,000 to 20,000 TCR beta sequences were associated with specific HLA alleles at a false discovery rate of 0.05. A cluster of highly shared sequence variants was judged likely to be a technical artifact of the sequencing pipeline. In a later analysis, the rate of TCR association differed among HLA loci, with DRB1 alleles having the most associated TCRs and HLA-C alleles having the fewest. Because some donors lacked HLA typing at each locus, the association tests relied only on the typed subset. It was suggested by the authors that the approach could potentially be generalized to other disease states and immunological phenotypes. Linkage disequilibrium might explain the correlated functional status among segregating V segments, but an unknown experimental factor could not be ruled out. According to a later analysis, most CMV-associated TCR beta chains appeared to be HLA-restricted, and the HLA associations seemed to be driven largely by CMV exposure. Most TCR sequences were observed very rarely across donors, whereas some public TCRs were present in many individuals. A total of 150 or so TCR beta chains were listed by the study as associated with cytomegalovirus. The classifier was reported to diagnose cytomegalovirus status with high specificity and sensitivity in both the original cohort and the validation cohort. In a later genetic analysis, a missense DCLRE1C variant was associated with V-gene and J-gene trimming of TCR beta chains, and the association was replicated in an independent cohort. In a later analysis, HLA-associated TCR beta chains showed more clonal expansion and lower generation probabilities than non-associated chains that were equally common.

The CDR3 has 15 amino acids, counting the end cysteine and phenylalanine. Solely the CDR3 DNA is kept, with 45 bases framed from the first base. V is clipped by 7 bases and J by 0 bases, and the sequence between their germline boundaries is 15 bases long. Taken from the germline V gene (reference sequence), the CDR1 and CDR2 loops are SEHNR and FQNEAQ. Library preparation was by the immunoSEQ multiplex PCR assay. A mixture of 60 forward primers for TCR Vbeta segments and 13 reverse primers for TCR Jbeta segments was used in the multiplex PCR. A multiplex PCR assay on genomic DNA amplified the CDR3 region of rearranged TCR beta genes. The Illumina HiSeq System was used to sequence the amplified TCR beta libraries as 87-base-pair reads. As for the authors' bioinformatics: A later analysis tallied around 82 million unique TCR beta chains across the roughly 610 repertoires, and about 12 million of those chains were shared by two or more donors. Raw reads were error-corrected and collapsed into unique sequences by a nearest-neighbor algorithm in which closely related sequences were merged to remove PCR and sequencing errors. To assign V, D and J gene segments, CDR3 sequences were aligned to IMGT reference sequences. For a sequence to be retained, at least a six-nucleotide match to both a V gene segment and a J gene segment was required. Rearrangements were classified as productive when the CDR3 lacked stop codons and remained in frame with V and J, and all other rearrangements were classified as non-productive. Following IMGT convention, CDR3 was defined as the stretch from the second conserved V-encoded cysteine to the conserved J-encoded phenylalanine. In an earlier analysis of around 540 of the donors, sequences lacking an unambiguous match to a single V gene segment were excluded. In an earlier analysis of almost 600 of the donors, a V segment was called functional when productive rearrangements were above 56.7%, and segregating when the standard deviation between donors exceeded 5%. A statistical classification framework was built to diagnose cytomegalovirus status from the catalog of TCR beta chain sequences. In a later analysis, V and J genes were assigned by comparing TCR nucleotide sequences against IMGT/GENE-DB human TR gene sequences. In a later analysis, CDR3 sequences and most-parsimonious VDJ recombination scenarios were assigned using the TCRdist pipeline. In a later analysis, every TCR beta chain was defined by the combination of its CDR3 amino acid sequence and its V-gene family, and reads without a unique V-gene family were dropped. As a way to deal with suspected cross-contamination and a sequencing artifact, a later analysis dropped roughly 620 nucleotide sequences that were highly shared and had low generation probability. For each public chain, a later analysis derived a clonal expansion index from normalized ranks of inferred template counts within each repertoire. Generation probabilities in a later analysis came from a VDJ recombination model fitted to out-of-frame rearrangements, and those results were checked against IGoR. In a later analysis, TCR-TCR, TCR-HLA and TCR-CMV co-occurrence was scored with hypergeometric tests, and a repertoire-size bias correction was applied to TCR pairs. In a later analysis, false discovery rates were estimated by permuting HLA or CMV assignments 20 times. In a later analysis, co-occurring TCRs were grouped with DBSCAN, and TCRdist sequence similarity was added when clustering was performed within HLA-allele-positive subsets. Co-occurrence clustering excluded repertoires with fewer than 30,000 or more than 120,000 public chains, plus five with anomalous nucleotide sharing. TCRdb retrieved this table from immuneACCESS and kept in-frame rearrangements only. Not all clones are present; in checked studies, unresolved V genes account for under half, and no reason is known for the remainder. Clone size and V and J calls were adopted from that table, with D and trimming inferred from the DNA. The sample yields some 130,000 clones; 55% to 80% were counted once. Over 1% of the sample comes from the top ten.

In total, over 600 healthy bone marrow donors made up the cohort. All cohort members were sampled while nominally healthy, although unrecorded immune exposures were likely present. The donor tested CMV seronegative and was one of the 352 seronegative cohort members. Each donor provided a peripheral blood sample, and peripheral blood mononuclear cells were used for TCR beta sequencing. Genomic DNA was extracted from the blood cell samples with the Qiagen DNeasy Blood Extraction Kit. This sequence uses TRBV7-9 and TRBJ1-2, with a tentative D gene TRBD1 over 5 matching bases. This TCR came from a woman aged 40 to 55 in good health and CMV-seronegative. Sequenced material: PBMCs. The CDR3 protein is CASTKETEANYGYTF. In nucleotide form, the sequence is TGTGCCAGCACCAAGGAGACAGAAGCTAACTATGGCTACACCTTC.